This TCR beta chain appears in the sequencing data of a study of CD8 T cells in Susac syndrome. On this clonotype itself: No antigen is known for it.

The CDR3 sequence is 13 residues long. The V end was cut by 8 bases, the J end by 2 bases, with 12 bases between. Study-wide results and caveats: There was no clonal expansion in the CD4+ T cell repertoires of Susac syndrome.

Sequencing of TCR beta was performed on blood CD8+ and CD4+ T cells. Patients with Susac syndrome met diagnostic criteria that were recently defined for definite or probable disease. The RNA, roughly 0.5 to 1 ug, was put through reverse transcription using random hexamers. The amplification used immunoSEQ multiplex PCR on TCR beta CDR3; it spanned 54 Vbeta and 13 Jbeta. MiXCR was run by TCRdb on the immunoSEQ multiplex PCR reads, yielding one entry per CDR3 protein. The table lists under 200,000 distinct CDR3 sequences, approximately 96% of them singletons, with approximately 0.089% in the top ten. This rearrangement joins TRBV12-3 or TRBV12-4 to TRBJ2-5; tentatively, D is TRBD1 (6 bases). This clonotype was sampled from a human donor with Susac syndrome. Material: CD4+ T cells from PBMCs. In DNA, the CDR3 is TGTGCCAGCTCTCTCGGACAGCAAGAGACCCAGTACTTC. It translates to CASSLGQQETQYF.